The subject of this entry is one T cell receptor beta chain. Its specificity is not known. Produced via immunoSEQ multiplex PCR; TCRdb's table is partial and in-frame only. The data hold approximately 58,000 clones, with over 70% observed a single time. These data originate in a study of OX40 agonist ivuxolimab in advanced cancers. Findings of the study overall: CD4+ and CD8+ blood T cells expanded clonally by week 6 at 0.1 to 3.0 mg/kg.

This CDR3 is built from 15 residues. J lost 4 bases, V lost 3 bases, and 5 bases had no gene match. Germline values: CDR1 SGHRS, CDR2 YFSETQ. The receptor was isolated from an adult with an advanced solid tumor such as melanoma, head and neck, liver or kidney cancer. The sequences come from CD4+ or CD8+ T cells sorted from blood, collected in a trial of the OX40 agonist ivuxolimab. The gene calls are TRBV5-1 and TRBJ2-5; 11 bases match TRBD2. DNA of the CDR3: TGCGCCAGCAGCTGGGTAGCGGGAGGGGGAGAGACCCAGTACTTC. It translates to CASSWVAGGGETQYF.